The following is a T cell receptor (beta chain) sequence with its context. Its antigen remains unidentified. Repertoires were generated with immunoSEQ multiplex PCR, while TCRdb's copy carries only in-frame clones and drops some. The sample records about 140,000 clones, 80% to 90% being singletons. The CDR3 loop spans 13 amino acids. From germline, CDR1 is SGHRS and CDR2 YFSETQ. The V and J ends lost 6 bases and 4 bases respectively, with 13 bases between them. This entry comes from a study of T cell responses to AZD1222 COVID-19 vaccine. Whole-study results and caveats: At baseline, just six AZD1222 recipients tested seropositive. Researchers report vaccine-associated CD4 TCRs spanning spike, with dominance at 160-218 and 743-854. Scientists sampled the repertoires only once the peak T cell response had passed.

Sequenced here: peripheral blood, sampled on day 0 of AZD1222 vaccination. The receptor comes from an adult in good health. V and J are TRBV5-1 and TRBJ1-1; D remains ambiguous. The CDR3 loop is CASNELGFTEAFF. DNA of the CDR3: TGCGCCAGCAACGAGTTGGGGTTCACTGAAGCTTTCTTT.